Presented here are 3 T cell receptor beta chains from one specimen sequenced in a study of monozygotic twins with inflammatory bowel disease. Reprocessing the 5' RACE reads, TCRdb reports a single entry for every CDR3 protein and omits DNA. The sample has tens of thousands of distinct CDR3 sequences; the top ten hold 7.4%. Material: blood. The receptors derive from a human donor with ulcerative colitis or Crohn's disease, or a healthy co-twin of an affected twin (not recorded which).

The chain uses TRBV25-1 and TRBJ1-3; TCRdb picks TRBD1, but there is no DNA to check that call. The CDR3 is made up of 14 amino acids. Germline CDR1 and CDR2: MGHDK and SYGVNS. The CDR3 sequence is CASSPLRGGNTIYF.

The rearrangement links TRBV7-6 to TRBJ2-1; TCRdb calls TRBD2, which cannot be checked without DNA. CDR3 size: 16 residues. From germline, CDR1 is SGHVS and CDR2 FNYEAQ. The CDR3 region is CASSPSPGRPRMEQFF.

The V and J genes are TRBV19 and TRBJ2-2. The CDR3 is 14 amino acids. CDR1 is LNHDA, CDR2 SQIVND, per germline (reference sequence). The CDR3: CASSSFDDTGELFF.